The 9 T cell receptor beta chains presented below share a single source sample, sequenced in a study of low-dose radiotherapy and immunotherapy resistance in tumors. First-strand cDNA used TRAV- and TRBV-specific primers, covering alpha and beta chains. A roughly 22-cycle PCR with a constant-region primer and V-primer adapter amplified TCRs. TCRdb used MiXCR to reprocess the reads, holding one entry per CDR3 protein. The table has about 12,000 distinct CDR3 sequences, under 85% seen once. All receptors derive from a human donor with advanced metastatic prostate, ovarian, gallbladder or colorectal cancer (not recorded which). This table probably holds off-target reads from a library built for another chain.

The V gene is TRBV5-8, the J gene TRBJ2-3, with unresolved D. Trimming pared 4 bases from V and 6 bases from J, leaving 12 bases between. Germline CDR1 reads SGHTS; CDR2 reads YDEGEE. CDR3 size: 13 residues. The chain's CDR3 is CASSRTASDTQYF. Here the CDR3 DNA reads TGTGCCAGCAGCAGAACAGCATCGGATACGCAGTATTTT.

The V and J genes are TRBV28 and TRBJ2-7, with D unresolved. This CDR3 spans 11 amino acids. V lost 2 bases and J lost 3, with 2 bases in between. Germline V gene lookup returns CDR1 MDHEN and CDR2 SYDVKM. The CDR3 spells CASSLRYEQYF. DNA of the CDR3: TGTGCCAGCAGTTTACGCTACGAGCAGTACTTC. Based on the CDR3 plus reference TRBV28 and TRBJ2-7, the full variable domain is DVKVTQSSRYLVKRTGEKVFLECVQDMDHENMFWYRQDPGLGLRLIYFSYDVKMKEKGDIPEGYSVSREKKERFSLILESASTNQTSMYLCASSLRYEQYFGPGTRLTVT.

The rearrangement uses TRBV19 and TRBJ1-2; tentative D call: TRBD1 (5 bases). From germline, CDR1 is LNHDA and CDR2 SQIVND (reference sequence). There are 14 residues in the CDR3. The V gene lost 8 bases and the J gene lost 5 bases, with 18 bases spanning the gap. The CDR3 spells CASRDGSNFYGYTF. The CDR3 region has the DNA TGTGCCAGTCGGGACGGCTCTAACTTTTATGGCTACACCTTC.

The chain recombines TRBV30 with TRBJ2-7; unclear D gene. V was pared by 2 bases and J by 0 bases, with 8 bases between. Germline CDR1 and CDR2: GTSNPN and SVGIG (reference sequence). The CDR3 length is 13 residues. The CDR3 bases are TGTGCCTGGAGTAAAGGGTTCTCCTACGAGCAGTACTTC. Translated, it gives CAWSKGFSYEQYF.

The chain combines TRBV11-1 with TRBJ2-7; D remains ambiguous. The CDR3 has 11 amino acids. V gave up 5 bases and J gave up 1 base, with 3 bases separating them. Germline values: CDR1 SGHAT, CDR2 FQDESV (reference sequence). CDR3 DNA sequence: TGTGCCAGCAGCGTTTCCTACGAGCAGTACTTC. Its protein product is CASSVSYEQYF.

This clonotype was counted only a few times. The chain links TRBV24-1 to TRBJ2-1; 15 nucleotides agree with TRBD2. The CDR3 contains 16 residues. Germline trimming cut 3 bases from V and 8 bases from J; bases unmatched to any gene: 4. Germline loops: CDR1 KGHDR, CDR2 SFDVKD. CDR3 sequence: CATSDPGLAGGYEQFF. Here the CDR3 DNA reads TGTGCCACCAGTGATCCGGGACTAGCGGGAGGCTATGAGCAGTTCTTC.

Comments on this clonotype: This likely comes from a read error, as the CDR3 has no conserved phenylalanine or tryptophan at its end. The gene calls are TRBV20-1 and TRBJ2-5, with 11 nucleotides matching TRBD2. V was pared by 0 bases and J by 3 bases, with 3 bases of the junction left unmatched. This CDR3 is built from 15 residues. Per germline, CDR1 DFQATT and CDR2 SNEGSKA (reference sequence). As DNA, the CDR3 is TGCAGTGCTAGAGATACTAGCGGGAGAGAAGAGACCCAGTACTCC. Its protein is CSARDTSGREETQYS.

The chain joins TRBV7-2 to TRBJ2-5; D gene unclear. Trimming took off 0 bases at V and 6 bases at J, with 5 bases between the two ends. Per germline, CDR1 SGHTA and CDR2 FQGNSA. This CDR3 comprises 12 residues. CDR3 in amino acids: CASSLALKTQYF. In nucleotides, the CDR3 is TGTGCCAGCAGCTTAGCGCTGAAGACCCAGTACTTC.

The chain combines TRBV20-1 with TRBJ1-6, with D perhaps TRBD1 (6 bases). Germline lookup yields CDR1 DFQATT and CDR2 SNEGSKA (reference sequence). V lost 6 bases and J 3 bases, leaving 18 bases between the germline ends. CDR3 length: 16 residues. CDR3 amino acids: CSAQRGQLIYNSPLHF. The CDR3 nucleotides are TGCAGTGCCCAAAGAGGACAGCTAATCTATAATTCACCCCTCCACTTT.